This is a list of T cell receptor beta chains from one sample in a study of blood T cell repertoires in COVID-19. Profiling relied on immunoSEQ multiplex PCR, and the TCRdb table lists in-frame clones only, not all of them. The table shows about 240,000 clones, with approximately 86% occurring only once. Sequencing input: PBMCs or T cells enriched from blood (not recorded which). The origin of the receptors is a woman in her 40s with acute COVID-19. CDR3s include the opening cysteine and the closing phenylalanine or tryptophan. Fields, in order: J gene, clone size, V gene, D gene, CDR3 protein, CDR3 DNA. A D gene is named only where the DNA matches it firmly. For some rows the clone size is stated as once, few or many, or as a class when expanded; others skip it.

j_call: TRBJ2-3; clone_size: NA; v_call: TRBV12-2; d_call: NA; cdr3_aa: CASRLGLAGTDTQYF; cdr3_nt: TGTGCAAGTCGCTTAGGACTAGCGGGCACAGATACGCAGTATTTT
j_call: TRBJ2-1; clone_size: NA; v_call: TRBV7-3; d_call: TRBD2; cdr3_aa: CASSLSGTSGRNEQFF; cdr3_nt: TGTGCCAGCAGCTTATCCGGGACTAGCGGGAGAAATGAGCAGTTCTTC
j_call: TRBJ2-2; clone_size: NA; v_call: TRBV7-3; d_call: TRBD2; cdr3_aa: CASSSLGAGGSGELFF; cdr3_nt: TGTGCCAGCTCCTCACTGGGAGCGGGAGGATCCGGGGAGCTGTTTTTT
j_call: TRBJ1-4; clone_size: few; v_call: TRBV2; d_call: TRBD1; cdr3_aa: CASGLGQLNEKLFF; cdr3_nt: TGTGCCAGCGGACTGGGACAGCTCAATGAAAAACTGTTTTTT
j_call: TRBJ2-3; clone_size: NA; v_call: TRBV12-5; d_call: TRBD2; cdr3_aa: CASGFPGLVGDTQYF; cdr3_nt: TGTGCTAGTGGTTTCCCCGGACTAGTCGGAGATACGCAGTATTTT
j_call: TRBJ1-2; clone_size: NA; v_call: TRBV6-5; d_call: NA; cdr3_aa: CASKDSANYGYTF; cdr3_nt: TGTGCCAGCAAGGACAGTGCTAACTATGGCTACACCTTC
j_call: TRBJ2-1; clone_size: NA; v_call: TRBV30; d_call: TRBD2; cdr3_aa: CAWIVVAGGPRNEQFF; cdr3_nt: TGTGCCTGGATTGTGGTCGCGGGAGGGCCTCGTAATGAGCAGTTCTTC
j_call: TRBJ1-1; clone_size: NA; v_call: TRBV6-5; d_call: NA; cdr3_aa: CASSYAQLGPEAFF; cdr3_nt: TGTGCCAGCAGTTACGCCCAACTAGGACCTGAAGCTTTCTTT
j_call: TRBJ2-1; clone_size: once; v_call: TRBV2; d_call: NA; cdr3_aa: CASSESERAGNDNEQFF; cdr3_nt: TGTGCCAGCAGTGAAAGTGAGAGGGCGGGGAATGACAATGAGCAGTTCTTC
j_call: TRBJ2-1; clone_size: NA; v_call: TRBV18; d_call: TRBD2; cdr3_aa: CASSKLEGSGASEQFF; cdr3_nt: TGTGCCAGCTCGAAGCTCGAGGGTAGCGGGGCCTCTGAGCAGTTCTTC
j_call: TRBJ2-1; clone_size: NA; v_call: TRBV4-1; d_call: NA; cdr3_aa: CASSQQGEDNEQFF; cdr3_nt: TGCGCCAGCAGCCAACAGGGGGAGGACAATGAGCAGTTCTTC
j_call: TRBJ1-1; clone_size: NA; v_call: TRBV25-1; d_call: NA; cdr3_aa: CASSDPVRDPPAQAFF; cdr3_nt: TGTGCCAGCAGTGACCCTGTGCGGGACCCTCCAGCACAGGCTTTCTTT
j_call: TRBJ2-7; clone_size: NA; v_call: TRBV5-1; d_call: TRBD1; cdr3_aa: CASSLGGTGGYEQYF; cdr3_nt: TGCGCCAGCAGCTTGGGCGGGACAGGAGGCTACGAGCAGTACTTC
j_call: TRBJ1-1; clone_size: NA; v_call: TRBV30; d_call: TRBD1; cdr3_aa: CAWSPGQGHTEAFF; cdr3_nt: TGTGCCTGGAGTCCCGGACAGGGGCACACTGAAGCTTTCTTT
j_call: TRBJ1-2; clone_size: NA; v_call: TRBV7-9; d_call: NA; cdr3_aa: CASSLADSNYGYTF; cdr3_nt: TGTGCCAGCAGCTTAGCGGACAGTAACTATGGCTACACCTTC
j_call: TRBJ2-2; clone_size: NA; v_call: TRBV14; d_call: TRBD2; cdr3_aa: CASSQEAGLAVNTGELFF; cdr3_nt: TGTGCCAGCAGCCAAGAGGCGGGACTAGCGGTTAACACCGGGGAGCTGTTTTTT
j_call: TRBJ2-7; clone_size: NA; v_call: TRBV18; d_call: NA; cdr3_aa: CASSPGQAGEQYF; cdr3_nt: TGTGCCAGCTCACCCGGGCAGGCGGGCGAGCAGTACTTC
j_call: TRBJ2-1; clone_size: NA; v_call: TRBV10-1; d_call: NA; cdr3_aa: CASSESGGSSYNEQFF; cdr3_nt: TGCGCCAGCAGTGAGTCGGGAGGATCCTCCTACAATGAGCAGTTCTTC
j_call: TRBJ2-7; clone_size: NA; v_call: TRBV7-6; d_call: NA; cdr3_aa: CASSLSSSGDEQYF; cdr3_nt: TGTGCCAGCAGCTTATCCAGTTCGGGGGACGAGCAGTACTTC
j_call: TRBJ1-6; clone_size: few; v_call: TRBV2; d_call: TRBD1; cdr3_aa: CASMTGGASPLHF; cdr3_nt: TGTGCCAGCATGACAGGGGGCGCGTCACCCCTCCACTTT
j_call: TRBJ2-7; clone_size: NA; v_call: TRBV9; d_call: TRBD2; cdr3_aa: CASSPGGTSGTREQYF; cdr3_nt: TGTGCCAGCAGCCCAGGAGGGACTAGCGGAACGAGGGAGCAGTACTTC
j_call: TRBJ1-1; clone_size: NA; v_call: TRBV10-3; d_call: NA; cdr3_aa: CAISPGVTEAFF; cdr3_nt: TGTGCCATCAGCCCCGGGGTCACTGAAGCTTTCTTT
j_call: TRBJ1-1; clone_size: NA; v_call: TRBV10-3; d_call: NA; cdr3_aa: CAIRDTLEAFF; cdr3_nt: TGTGCCATCAGGGACACCCTTGAAGCTTTCTTT
j_call: TRBJ1-2; clone_size: NA; v_call: TRBV6-5; d_call: NA; cdr3_aa: CASSSAAYGYTF; cdr3_nt: TGTGCCAGCAGTTCTGCGGCCTATGGCTACACCTTC
j_call: TRBJ2-1; clone_size: few; v_call: TRBV7-7; d_call: TRBD1; cdr3_aa: CASSSSPLGTGGEQFF; cdr3_nt: TGTGCTAGCAGCTCAAGCCCGTTAGGGACAGGAGGGGAGCAGTTCTTC
j_call: TRBJ2-7; clone_size: NA; v_call: TRBV10-3; d_call: NA; cdr3_aa: CAIRYREGSYEQYF; cdr3_nt: TGTGCCATCAGATACAGGGAGGGCTCCTACGAGCAGTACTTC
j_call: TRBJ1-2; clone_size: NA; v_call: TRBV24-1; d_call: NA; cdr3_aa: CATSDVGYGYTF; cdr3_nt: TGTGCCACCAGTGATGTCGGCTATGGCTACACCTTC
j_call: TRBJ2-3; clone_size: few; v_call: TRBV6-4; d_call: TRBD2; cdr3_aa: CASSGRGLAGFYPTDTQYF; cdr3_nt: TGTGCCAGCAGTGGGAGGGGACTAGCGGGATTCTACCCCACAGATACGCAGTATTTT
j_call: TRBJ2-1; clone_size: NA; v_call: TRBV7-3; d_call: TRBD1; cdr3_aa: CASSLGQGAGNEQFF; cdr3_nt: TGTGCCAGCAGCTTAGGACAGGGGGCAGGAAATGAGCAGTTCTTC
j_call: TRBJ2-1; clone_size: NA; v_call: TRBV18; d_call: NA; cdr3_aa: CASSPGPFSYNEQFF; cdr3_nt: TGTGCCAGCTCCCCGGGTCCTTTCTCCTACAATGAGCAGTTCTTC
j_call: TRBJ2-1; clone_size: NA; v_call: TRBV7-3; d_call: TRBD2; cdr3_aa: CASSQGLYWNEQFF; cdr3_nt: TGTGCCAGCAGCCAGGGACTATATTGGAATGAGCAGTTCTTC
j_call: TRBJ2-1; clone_size: NA; v_call: TRBV3-1/TRBV3-2; d_call: TRBD2; cdr3_aa: CASSQFASGIYNEQFF; cdr3_nt: TGTGCCAGCAGCCAATTCGCTAGCGGTATATACAATGAGCAGTTCTTC
j_call: TRBJ2-7; clone_size: NA; v_call: TRBV24-1; d_call: NA; cdr3_aa: CATQGGGLGEQYF; cdr3_nt: TGTGCCACCCAGGGAGGGGGTTTGGGCGAGCAGTACTTC
j_call: TRBJ1-1; clone_size: NA; v_call: TRBV6-5; d_call: TRBD1; cdr3_aa: CASERGQGYTEAFF; cdr3_nt: TGTGCCAGCGAAAGGGGACAGGGGTACACTGAAGCTTTCTTT
j_call: TRBJ2-7; clone_size: NA; v_call: TRBV6-5; d_call: TRBD2; cdr3_aa: CASSYSLAGSEQYF; cdr3_nt: TGTGCCAGCAGTTACTCGCTAGCGGGATCCGAGCAGTACTTC
j_call: TRBJ2-1; clone_size: few; v_call: TRBV15; d_call: TRBD2; cdr3_aa: CATSGTSGGSYNEQFF; cdr3_nt: TGTGCCACCAGCGGGACTAGCGGAGGCTCCTACAATGAGCAGTTCTTC
j_call: TRBJ2-2; clone_size: NA; v_call: TRBV9; d_call: NA; cdr3_aa: CASSVDRADTGELFF; cdr3_nt: TGTGCCAGCAGCGTAGACAGAGCGGACACCGGGGAGCTGTTTTTT
j_call: TRBJ1-1; clone_size: NA; v_call: TRBV6-5; d_call: TRBD1; cdr3_aa: CASSPDRDGAFF; cdr3_nt: TGTGCCAGCAGTCCAGACAGGGACGGCGCTTTCTTT
j_call: TRBJ2-3; clone_size: NA; v_call: TRBV5-4; d_call: TRBD2; cdr3_aa: CASSSSGSGTDTQYF; cdr3_nt: TGTGCCAGCAGCTCGAGCGGGAGCGGCACAGATACGCAGTATTTT
j_call: TRBJ2-1; clone_size: NA; v_call: TRBV30; d_call: TRBD2; cdr3_aa: CAWSGDTSGRFDEQFF; cdr3_nt: TGTGCCTGGAGTGGAGATACTAGCGGGAGGTTCGATGAGCAGTTCTTC